The 7 T cell receptor beta chains below were found in one sample sequenced in a study of T cell changes during pregnancy in multiple sclerosis. The method was immunoSEQ multiplex PCR; TCRdb's version includes in-frame clones alone and lacks a portion of them. The sample shows around 33,000 clones, approximately 90% of them seen only once. The source was CD8+ T cells from peripheral blood mononuclear cells, collected before pregnancy. The receptors were sampled from a female donor with multiple sclerosis, enrolled in a pregnancy study.

V is TRBV30 and J is TRBJ1-2; D is unresolved. Deletions cut 0 bases from V and 6 bases from J, with 5 bases between. The CDR3 has 11 residues. From germline, CDR1 is GTSNPN and CDR2 SVGIG (reference sequence). CDR3 bases: TGTGCCTGGAGTGTCGGGGATGGCTACACCTTC. Protein: CAWSVGDGYTF.

The J gene is TRBJ2-1, the V gene TRBV5-6; TRBD2 matches at 9 bases. This CDR3 is 19 amino acids long. V was pared by 0 bases and J by 1 base, with 11 bases of the junction left unmatched. In germline, CDR1 is SGHDT, CDR2 YYEEEE. The CDR3 protein is CASSLAGVLAGRSYNEQFF. The CDR3 DNA follows: TGTGCCAGCAGCTTGGCAGGGGTCCTAGCGGGAAGGTCCTACAATGAGCAGTTCTTC.

The rearrangement links TRBV2 to TRBJ2-2; D perhaps matches TRBD2 (6 bases). Between the trimmed V and J ends, which lost 5 bases and 6 bases, there was a span of 28 bases. This CDR3 is built from 19 residues. The germline CDR1 and CDR2 sequences are SNHLY and FYNNEI. The CDR3 nucleotides read TGTGCCAGCAGTCCTACCCGTCCTACTCCGGGACTCCTCTCCGGGGAGCTGTTTTTT. This encodes CASSPTRPTPGLLSGELFF.

This clone was seen only once. CDR3 amino acids: CASSLALSGDTQYF. The CDR3 coding sequence is TGTGCCAGCAGCTTAGCGCTTAGCGGGGATACGCAGTATTTT. The genes are TRBV7-9 and TRBJ2-3; 7 bases fit TRBD2. In germline, CDR1 is SEHNR, CDR2 FQNEAQ (reference sequence). The CDR3 is made up of 14 amino acids. V shed 0 bases, J shed 6 bases, and the junction held 3 bases outside the gene matches.

The chain links TRBV21-1 to TRBJ1-5; TRBD1 reflects the table's D call only, with no check against the DNA. TRBV21-1 is annotated as a pseudogene. This CDR3 is built from 14 residues. The CDR3 sequence: CASSNRQGNQPQHF. Written as DNA, the CDR3 is TGTGCCAGCAGCAATAGACAGGGCAATCAGCCCCAGCATTTT.

The rearrangement uses TRBV7-9 and TRBJ2-7, with 7 nucleotides matching TRBD1. The CDR3 extends over 15 amino acids. CDR1 is SEHNR and CDR2 is FQNEAQ in the germline V gene (reference sequence). The J segment lost 0 bases and the V segment lost 2 bases, leaving 4 bases of the junction unmatched. The CDR3 loop reads CASSLPGTVSYEQYF. The CDR3 nucleotides are TGTGCCAGCAGCTTACCAGGGACAGTCTCCTACGAGCAGTACTTC.

The CDR3 reads CASSYTRTSSYEQYF. CDR3 in DNA: TGTGCCAGCAGTTACACTAGGACTAGCAGTTACGAGCAGTACTTC. The chain carries TRBV6-5 and TRBJ2-7, with 8 bases aligning to TRBD2. The CDR3 covers 15 residues. Per germline, CDR1 MNHEY and CDR2 SVGAGI. J lost 4 bases, V lost 2 bases, and 7 bases had no gene match.